The 25 T cell receptor beta chains below were found in one sample sequenced in a study of blood T cell repertoires in COVID-19. Produced via immunoSEQ multiplex PCR; TCRdb's table is partial and in-frame only. The sample consists of roughly 110,000 clones, 82% of them appearing once. The sample consisted of peripheral blood. The receptors here all came from a man in his sixties or seventies with acute or convalescent COVID-19.

The genes are TRBV24-1 and TRBJ2-6, with D tentatively TRBD1 (5 bases). Trimming shortened V by 5 bases and J by 0 bases, and 13 bases separated the two germline ends. Per the germline V gene, CDR1 is KGHDR and CDR2 is SFDVKD. The CDR3 consists of 17 residues. The chain's CDR3 is CATSARQGGSGANVLTF. The CDR3, as DNA: TGTGCCACCAGTGCCCGGCAGGGTGGCTCTGGGGCCAACGTCCTGACTTTC.

This sequence joins TRBV4-2 and TRBJ1-2, with no clear D. There are 15 residues in the CDR3. V gave up 0 bases and J gave up 8 bases, with 16 bases separating them. CDR1 and CDR2 from the germline V gene are LGHNA and YNFKEQ. The CDR3 loop reads CASSQDPAPGKGYTF. CDR3 nucleotides: TGTGCCAGCAGCCAAGATCCGGCGCCGGGTAAAGGCTACACCTTC.

This chain uses TRBV14 with TRBJ2-1; TRBD1 agrees at 8 bases. The germline gives CDR1 SGHDN, CDR2 FVKESK. The CDR3 totals 15 residues. V shed 0 bases, J shed 5 bases, and the junction held 3 bases outside the gene matches. The CDR3 reads CASSQEYRGNNEQFF. The CDR3 DNA follows: TGTGCCAGCAGCCAAGAGTACAGGGGGAACAATGAGCAGTTCTTC.

Here the CDR3 DNA reads TGTGCCAGCAGTGAGAGGACTAGCGGGAATGACGAGCAGTACTTC. The encoded protein is CASSERTSGNDEQYF. V is TRBV2 and J is TRBJ2-7; 12 nucleotides line up with TRBD2. CDR1 and CDR2 from the germline V gene are SNHLY and FYNNEI. The CDR3 contains 15 residues. The junction had 5 bases not matched to a gene; V was cut back by 3 bases and J by 5 bases. Complete variable domain (other parts from reference TRBV2 and TRBJ2-7): EPEVTQTPSHQVTQMGQEVILRCVPISNHLYFYWYRQILGQKVEFLVSFYNNEISEKSEIFDDQFSVERPDGSNFTLKIRSTKLEDSAMYFCASSERTSGNDEQYFGPGTRLTVT.

The chain combines TRBV5-1 with TRBJ1-1, with 7 bases lining up with TRBD1. The CDR3 is 15 amino acids. Trimming took 4 bases from V and 0 from J; bases not matched to a gene: 6. Germline V lookup: CDR1 SGHRS, CDR2 YFSETQ. The CDR3 nucleotides read TGCGCCAGCAGCCACGGGACAGTAATGAACACTGAAGCTTTCTTT. This codes for CASSHGTVMNTEAFF.

DNA of the CDR3: TGTGCCAGCAGCTTAGGGAGGGGAGAGACCCAGTACTTC. Its protein is CASSLGRGETQYF. The chain employs TRBV7-3 and TRBJ2-5; 7 bases are a match to TRBD2. This CDR3 contains 13 residues. Germline V CDR1 and CDR2: SGHTA, FQGTGA. V lost 2 bases and J lost 4; bases outside the gene matches: 1.

This clone was seen a handful of times. The chain is built from TRBV9 and TRBJ1-6, with D tentatively TRBD1 (6 bases). The germline gives CDR1 SGDLS, CDR2 YYNGEE. The germline V and J ends were trimmed by 0 bases and 10 bases, with 14 bases remaining between them. The CDR3 is 15 amino acids. DNA of the CDR3: TGTGCCAGCAGCGTAGAGGCCCACAGGGACTCACCCCTCCACTTT. Translation gives CASSVEAHRDSPLHF.

V is TRBV7-8 and J is TRBJ2-7, with 7 bases that match TRBD1. This CDR3 has 15 residues. Germline CDR1 is SGHVS and CDR2 is FQNEAQ. With 5 bases clipped from V and 5 bases from J, the junction kept 12 bases outside the gene matches. The CDR3 protein is CASSTGRQGTDEQYF. As DNA, the CDR3 is TGTGCCAGCAGCACCGGAAGACAGGGTACGGACGAGCAGTACTTC.

The CDR3 spells CATSDRTGGWYQPQHF. CDR3 in DNA: TGTGCCACCAGTGACCGGACAGGGGGATGGTATCAGCCCCAGCATTTT. The chain uses TRBV24-1 and TRBJ1-5, with TRBD1 matching 10 bases. The V gene's germline CDR1 is KGHDR and CDR2 SFDVKD. The CDR3 runs to 16 residues. The junction had 7 bases not matched to a gene; V was cut back by 4 bases and J by 5 bases.

The J gene is TRBJ2-2, the V gene TRBV20-1, with 7 bases lining up with TRBD2. The CDR3 covers 14 residues. Per germline, CDR1 DFQATT and CDR2 SNEGSKA (reference sequence). J lost 6 bases, V lost 3 bases, and 7 bases had no gene match. The CDR3 sequence: CSASSSGRPGELFF. CDR3 nucleotide sequence: TGCAGTGCTAGTAGTAGCGGGCGGCCCGGGGAGCTGTTTTTT.

The chain recombines TRBV5-4 with TRBJ2-6; maybe TRBD1 (5 bases). V dropped 5 bases and J dropped 1 base, with 10 bases sitting between them. This CDR3 has 15 residues. Germline lookup yields CDR1 SGHNT and CDR2 YYREEE (reference sequence). CDR3 amino acids: CASSLAGSGANVLTF. DNA of the CDR3: TGTGCCAGCAGTCTCGCAGGGTCTGGGGCCAACGTCCTGACTTTC.

This clone was seen just once. This chain links TRBV9 with TRBJ1-4, with a tentative D call TRBD1 (5 bases). The V end lost 8 bases, the J end lost 4 bases, and 12 bases lay between the germline ends. The CDR3 runs to 13 residues. Germline V CDR1 and CDR2: SGDLS, YYNGEE. The CDR3 region is CASPGGGNEKLFF. DNA of the CDR3: TGTGCCAGTCCCGGCGGGGGTAATGAAAAACTGTTTTTT.

This sequence joins TRBV28 and TRBJ1-5; perhaps TRBD1 as D (5 bases). Germline-derived CDR1 and CDR2 are MDHEN and SYDVKM. This CDR3 has 19 amino acids. The germline V and J ends were trimmed by 3 bases and 1 base, with 22 bases remaining between them. The CDR3 region is CASSFQLPGGTSSNQPQHF. The CDR3 DNA reads TGTGCCAGCAGTTTCCAACTTCCGGGGGGGACCTCCAGCAATCAGCCCCAGCATTTT.

The V call is TRBV5-6, the J call TRBJ2-5, with TRBD1 matching 7 bases. Germline loops: CDR1 SGHDT, CDR2 YYEEEE. The junction had 7 bases not matched to a gene; V was cut back by 4 bases and J by 4 bases. The CDR3 runs to 14 residues. The CDR3, as DNA: TGTGCCAGCAGCCAAAGGACAGGAGCAGAGACCCAGTACTTC. It is translated as CASSQRTGAETQYF.

This rearrangement joins TRBV29-1 to TRBJ1-2; D not certain. The CDR3 extends over 12 amino acids. The V and J ends lost 4 bases and 2 bases respectively, with 8 bases between them. CDR1 SQVTM and CDR2 ANQGSEA come from the germline V gene. In nucleotides, the CDR3 is TGCAGCGTTGGCAGGCCCAACTATGGCTACACCTTC. Translating it yields CSVGRPNYGYTF.

V gene TRBV5-1 combines with J gene TRBJ2-3; D possibly corresponds to TRBD2 (7 bases). Per germline, CDR1 SGHRS and CDR2 YFSETQ. Trimming removed 4 bases from V and 1 base from J, with 16 bases in between. CDR3 length: 16 residues. Here the CDR3 reads CASSLARGGRTDTQYF. As DNA, the CDR3 is TGCGCCAGCAGCCTGGCGAGGGGGGGCCGCACAGATACGCAGTATTTT.

This chain links TRBV2 with TRBJ1-5; TRBD1 matches 9 bases. The V gene end was trimmed by 3 bases and the J gene end by 3 bases; junction bases not matched to a gene: 3. This CDR3 has 15 residues. Looked up from germline, CDR1 is SNHLY and CDR2 is FYNNEI. The CDR3 coding sequence is TGTGCCAGCAGTGACGACAGGGGGTTCAATCAGCCCCAGCATTTT. It translates to CASSDDRGFNQPQHF.

The rearrangement uses TRBV12-3 or TRBV12-4 and TRBJ1-1; D is unresolved. Trimming left V 3 bases short and J 0 bases short, with 2 bases between. The CDR3 sequence is 12 residues long. This CDR3 is CASSFMNTEAFF. The CDR3, as DNA: TGTGCCAGCAGTTTTATGAACACTGAAGCTTTCTTT.

The chain carries TRBV2 and TRBJ2-1; perhaps TRBD2 as D (5 bases). The germline V and J ends were trimmed by 8 bases and 0 bases, with 11 bases remaining between them. Germline assignment: CDR1 SNHLY and CDR2 FYNNEI. The CDR3 loop spans 14 amino acids. The CDR3 protein is CASLAESSYNEQFF. DNA for the CDR3: TGTGCCAGCCTAGCCGAGAGCTCCTACAATGAGCAGTTCTTC.

This chain joins TRBV15 and TRBJ1-2, with D perhaps matching TRBD1 (5 bases). CDR1 and CDR2 from the germline V gene are LNHNV and YYDKDF (reference sequence). The CDR3 totals 15 residues. Trimming took off 0 bases at V and 6 bases at J, with 14 bases between the two ends. The CDR3 protein is CATSRDRARVDGYTF. The CDR3 region has the DNA TGTGCCACCAGCAGAGATCGGGCCAGGGTCGATGGCTACACCTTC.

The sample holds a few counts of this clone. The V and J genes are TRBV28 and TRBJ1-5, with 7 bases that match TRBD1. The trim removed 4 bases at V and 4 bases at J, leaving 10 bases unmatched. Germline CDR1 is MDHEN and CDR2 is SYDVKM. This CDR3 is 16 amino acids long. The CDR3 DNA reads as TGTGCCAGCAGTTCGGCGGGACAGCCGCTAAATCAGCCCCAGCATTTT. Protein: CASSSAGQPLNQPQHF.

Comment on this clone: One junction end does not reproduce the germline sequence, and a read error may be involved. This chain links TRBV11-2 with TRBJ2-1; the match to TRBD2 covers 9 bases. The CDR3 runs to 15 residues. Germline V gene data show CDR1 as SGHAT and CDR2 as FQNNGV. The CDR3, as DNA: TGTGCCAGCACCTTAGTAGCGGGGGAGGGAAATGAGCAGTTCTTC. Residues: CASTLVAGEGNEQFF.

The chain joins TRBV28 to TRBJ1-5, with 7 nucleotides matching TRBD1. The CDR3 extends over 15 amino acids. Germline V gene sequence: CDR1 MDHEN, CDR2 SYDVKM. V dropped 3 bases and J dropped 5; count of bases not matched to a gene: 7. CDR3 coding DNA: TGTGCCAGCAGTTTTGCAGGGGGTGGAGATCAGCCCCAGCATTTT. It codes for CASSFAGGGDQPQHF.

The chain links TRBV9 to TRBJ2-3, with D perhaps matching TRBD2 (7 bases). V lost 0 bases, J lost 7 bases, and 15 bases lay in between. CDR1 is SGDLS, CDR2 YYNGEE, per germline. CDR3 size: 15 residues. The DNA of the CDR3 is TGTGCCAGCAGCGTAGGAGGGGGGGCTTCGAATACGCAGTATTTT. Translated, it gives CASSVGGGASNTQYF.

The J gene is TRBJ1-5, the V gene TRBV28; 7 bases are a match to TRBD1. Germline-derived CDR1 and CDR2 are MDHEN and SYDVKM. V lost 6 bases and J lost 4; bases outside the gene matches: 6. The CDR3 extends over 14 amino acids. This CDR3 reads CASRVSGGNQPQHF. CDR3 DNA: TGTGCCAGCAGGGTTTCAGGGGGAAATCAGCCCCAGCATTTT.